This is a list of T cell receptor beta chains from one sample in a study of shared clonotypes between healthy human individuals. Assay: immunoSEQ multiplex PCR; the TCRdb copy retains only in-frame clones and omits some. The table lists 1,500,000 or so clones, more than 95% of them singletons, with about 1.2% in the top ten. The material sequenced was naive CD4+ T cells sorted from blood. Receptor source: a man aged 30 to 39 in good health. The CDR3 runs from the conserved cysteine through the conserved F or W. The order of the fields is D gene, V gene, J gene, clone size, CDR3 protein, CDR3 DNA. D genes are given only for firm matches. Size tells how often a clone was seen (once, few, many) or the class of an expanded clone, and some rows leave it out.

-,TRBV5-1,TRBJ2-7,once,CASSSHYYEQYF,TGCGCCAGCAGCTCCCATTACTACGAGCAGTACTTC
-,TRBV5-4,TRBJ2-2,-,CASSPLPAQGELFF,TGTGCCAGCAGCCCCCTACCAGCACAGGGGGAGCTGTTTTTT
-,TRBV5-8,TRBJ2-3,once,CASGQTSSTDTQYF,TGTGCCAGTGGACAGACTTCTAGCACAGATACGCAGTATTTT
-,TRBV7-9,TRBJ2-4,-,CASSPRGELNIQYF,TGTGCCAGCAGCCCCCGGGGAGAACTGAACATTCAGTACTTC
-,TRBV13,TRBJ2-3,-,CATSRGPSSTDTQYF,TGTGCCACGTCTAGAGGCCCGTCTAGCACAGATACGCAGTATTTT
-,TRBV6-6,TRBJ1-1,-,CASSPRGLEAFF,TGTGCCAGCAGCCCCCGTGGGCTTGAAGCTTTCTTT
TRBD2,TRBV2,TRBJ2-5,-,CASSENLAEGETQYF,TGTGCCAGCAGTGAAAACCTAGCGGAGGGAGAGACCCAGTACTTC
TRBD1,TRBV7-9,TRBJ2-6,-,CASSTRTGRLSGANVLTF,TGTGCCAGCAGCACGCGGACAGGGAGACTATCTGGGGCCAACGTCCTGACTTTC
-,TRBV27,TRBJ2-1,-,CASSIRTFGAEQFF,TGTGCCAGCAGTATAAGGACATTTGGAGCTGAGCAGTTCTTC
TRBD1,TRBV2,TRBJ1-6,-,CASSQGAYDSPLHF,TGTGCCAGCAGTCAGGGGGCTTATGATTCACCCCTCCACTTT
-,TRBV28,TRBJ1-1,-,CASIFEEETTEAFF,TGTGCCAGCATATTTGAGGAAGAGACCACTGAAGCTTTCTTT
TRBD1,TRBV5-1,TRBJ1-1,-,CASSPFTGVETEAFF,TGCGCCAGCAGTCCCTTTACAGGGGTGGAGACTGAAGCTTTCTTT
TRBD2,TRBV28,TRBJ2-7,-,CASIPDPGGVLYYEQYF,TGTGCCAGCATTCCCGATCCGGGGGGGGTTCTCTACTACGAGCAGTACTTC
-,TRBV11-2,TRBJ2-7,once,CASSLAGSYEQYF,TGTGCCAGCAGCTTAGCGGGCAGCTACGAGCAGTACTTC
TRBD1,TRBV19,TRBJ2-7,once,CASSPPGQGAYEQYF,TGTGCCAGTAGTCCCCCAGGACAGGGGGCCTACGAGCAGTACTTC
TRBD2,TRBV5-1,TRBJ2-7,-,CASSSTGVPSGGFYEQYF,TGCGCCAGCAGCAGCACGGGCGTTCCTAGCGGGGGGTTCTACGAGCAGTACTTC
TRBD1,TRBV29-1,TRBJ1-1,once,CSVRTGIAEAFF,TGCAGCGTACGGACAGGGATCGCTGAAGCTTTCTTT
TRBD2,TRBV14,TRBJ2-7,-,CASSQERTSALYEQYF,TGTGCCAGCAGCCAAGAGAGGACTAGCGCCCTCTACGAGCAGTACTTC
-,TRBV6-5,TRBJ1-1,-,CASRDGTEAFF,TGTGCCAGCAGGGACGGCACTGAAGCTTTCTTT
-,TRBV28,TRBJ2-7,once,CASSTLSPYEQYF,TGTGCCAGCAGCACGTTGTCTCCCTACGAGCAGTACTTC
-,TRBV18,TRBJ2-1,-,CASSPPGVPYNEQFF,TGTGCCAGCTCACCTCCAGGGGTCCCTTACAATGAGCAGTTCTTC
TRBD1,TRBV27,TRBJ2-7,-,CASSWVGRGQYEQYF,TGTGCCAGCAGTTGGGTGGGCAGGGGGCAATACGAGCAGTACTTC
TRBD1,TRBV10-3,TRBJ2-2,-,CAISELSLHGQGTGELFF,TGTGCCATCAGTGAACTTTCCTTGCACGGACAGGGGACCGGGGAGCTGTTTTTT
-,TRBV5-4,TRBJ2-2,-,CASSSPWVDTGELFF,TGTGCCAGCAGCTCCCCCTGGGTTGATACCGGGGAGCTGTTTTTT
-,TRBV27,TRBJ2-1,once,CASSSLAAPGVGEQFF,TGTGCCAGCAGTTCTTTAGCGGCCCCGGGGGTGGGTGAGCAGTTCTTC
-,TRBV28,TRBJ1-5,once,CASSHRVSNQPQHF,TGTGCCAGCAGTCACAGGGTTAGCAATCAGCCCCAGCATTTT
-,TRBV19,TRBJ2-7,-,CASSSGGIYEQYF,TGTGCCAGTAGTTCCGGCGGCATCTACGAGCAGTACTTC
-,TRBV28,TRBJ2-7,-,CASSPYSYEQYF,TGTGCCAGCAGTCCATACAGCTACGAGCAGTACTTC
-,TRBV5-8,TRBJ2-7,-,CASSLGGAGVYEQYF,TGTGCCAGCAGCTTGGGAGGGGCCGGGGTCTACGAGCAGTACTTC
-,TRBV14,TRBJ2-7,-,CASRGRDRREQYF,TGTGCCAGCAGGGGGCGGGATCGGAGGGAGCAGTACTTC
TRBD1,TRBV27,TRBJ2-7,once,CASSGQGFYEQYF,TGTGCCAGCAGCGGACAGGGATTCTACGAGCAGTACTTC
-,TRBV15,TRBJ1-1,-,CATSRERGRKPRAFF,TGTGCCACCAGCAGAGAGAGGGGCAGGAAACCAAGGGCTTTCTTT
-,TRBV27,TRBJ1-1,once,CASRATVSEAFF,TGTGCCAGCAGGGCCACGGTTTCTGAAGCTTTCTTT
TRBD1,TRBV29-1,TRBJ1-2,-,CSVAPDRGYGYTF,TGCAGCGTTGCCCCGGACAGGGGCTATGGCTACACCTTC
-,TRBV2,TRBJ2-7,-,CASSEQGAYEQYF,TGTGCCAGCAGTGAACAGGGTGCCTACGAGCAGTACTTC
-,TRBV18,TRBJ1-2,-,CASSPPRGMNGYTF,TGTGCCAGCTCACCACCCAGGGGTATGAATGGCTACACCTTC
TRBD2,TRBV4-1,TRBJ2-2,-,CASMGLAGETGELFF,TGCGCCAGCATGGGACTAGCGGGAGAAACCGGGGAGCTGTTTTTT
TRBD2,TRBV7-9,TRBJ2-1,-,CASSLRLAGGPEQFF,TGTGCCAGCAGCTTACGACTAGCGGGAGGTCCTGAGCAGTTCTTC
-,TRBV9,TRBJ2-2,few,CASSVGPQGTTGELFF,TGTGCCAGCAGCGTAGGTCCCCAGGGGACTACCGGGGAGCTGTTTTTT
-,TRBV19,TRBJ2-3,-,CASRGSSTDTQYF,TGTGCCAGTAGAGGATCAAGCACAGATACGCAGTATTTT
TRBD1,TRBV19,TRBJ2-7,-,CASRGQGRTGNEQYF,TGTGCCAGTCGCGGACAGGGGCGAACAGGGAACGAGCAGTACTTC
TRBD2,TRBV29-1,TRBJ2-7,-,CSVGGGLAGVDEQYF,TGCAGCGTTGGAGGGGGACTAGCGGGAGTCGATGAGCAGTACTTC
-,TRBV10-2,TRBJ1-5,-,CASSTTGNQPQHF,TGCGCCAGCAGTACCACAGGGAATCAGCCCCAGCATTTT
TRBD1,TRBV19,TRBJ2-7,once,CASSPQGQLSYEQYF,TGTGCCAGTAGTCCTCAGGGACAGCTCTCCTACGAGCAGTACTTC
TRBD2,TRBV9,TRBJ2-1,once,CASSPPGLASYNEQFF,TGTGCCAGCAGCCCTCCGGGACTAGCATCATACAATGAGCAGTTCTTC
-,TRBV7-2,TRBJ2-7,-,CASSLVGGYEQYF,TGTGCCAGCAGCTTAGTAGGGGGCTACGAGCAGTACTTC